The next 11 T cell receptor beta chains were all read from a single sample in a study of T cell responses to AZD1222 COVID-19 vaccine. Assay used: immunoSEQ multiplex PCR; TCRdb lists only in-frame clones, some missing. This table has around 73,000 clones, roughly 87% appearing once. The sample here was peripheral blood, taken 28 days after the second AZD1222 dose. The origin of the receptors is an adult who received the AZD1222 COVID-19 vaccine.

The chain uses TRBV7-3 and TRBJ2-3, with 9 positions matching TRBD1. Germline CDR1 SGHTA, CDR2 FQGTGA. The CDR3 has 12 amino acids. Trimming at V came to 10 bases and at J to 8 bases, leaving 7 bases not matched to a gene. This CDR3 is CATGQGRGTQYF. In DNA form, the CDR3 reads TGTGCCACCGGACAGGGGAGGGGTACGCAGTATTTT. Full variable domain (missing parts from reference TRBV7-3 and TRBJ2-3): GAGVSQTPSNKVTEKGKYVELRCDPISGHTALYWYRQSLGQGPEFLIYFQGTGAADDSGLPNDRFFAVRPEGSVSTLKIQRTERGDSAVYLCATGQGRGTQYFGPGTRLTVL.

The genes are TRBV9 and TRBJ2-7; D ambiguous. Germline V CDR1 and CDR2: SGDLS, YYNGEE. V was shortened by 2 bases and J by 3 bases, with 9 bases between the two germline ends. This CDR3 region has 13 residues. CDR3 sequence reads: CASSVSLNYEQYF. In DNA, the CDR3 is TGTGCCAGCAGCGTTTCCCTAAACTACGAGCAGTACTTC.

V gene TRBV27 combines with J gene TRBJ2-7; D may be TRBD2 (5 bases). Between the trimmed V and J ends, which lost 5 bases and 1 base, there was a span of 15 bases. Germline V gene data show CDR1 as MNHEY and CDR2 as SMNVEV (reference sequence). This CDR3 has 15 amino acids. CDR3 sequence (DNA): TGTGCCAGCAGTCCCGGACCCGGGATTTCCTACGAGCAGTACGTC. Protein sequence: CASSPGPGISYEQYV.

V gene TRBV5-1 combines with J gene TRBJ2-1; D could derive from TRBD1 or TRBD2 (6 bases each). V shed 4 bases and J shed 5 bases, with 22 bases lying between them. This CDR3 has 17 residues. In germline, CDR1 is SGHRS, CDR2 YFSETQ. The CDR3 region has the DNA TGCGCCAGCAGCCCAACCCGGGGGCGAGGTACAAACAATGAGCAGTTCTTC. Its translation is CASSPTRGRGTNNEQFF.

The chain combines TRBV10-2 with TRBJ1-2, with D unclear. Germline loops: CDR1 WSHSY, CDR2 SAAADI. V lost 6 bases to trimming and J lost 4 bases, with 9 bases between them. This CDR3 spans 12 amino acids. CDR3 protein: CASSAETYGYTF. DNA for the CDR3: TGCGCCAGCAGCGCAGAGACCTATGGCTACACCTTC.

This chain uses TRBV5-1 with TRBJ1-1, with D hard to call. The CDR3 covers 13 residues. CDR1 and CDR2 (germline): SGHRS, YFSETQ. V was clipped by 2 bases and J by 1 base, with 6 bases between them. The chain's CDR3 is CASSFGENTEAFF. The CDR3 DNA is TGCGCCAGCAGCTTCGGAGAGAACACTGAAGCTTTCTTT. Combining the CDR3 with reference TRBV5-1 and TRBJ1-1 gives the whole variable domain KAGVTQTPRYLIKTRGQQVTLSCSPISGHRSVSWYQQTPGQGLQFLFEYFSETQRNKGNFPGRFSGRQFSNSRSEMNVSTLELGDSALYLCASSFGENTEAFFGQGTRLTVV.

The CDR3 loop reads CASSGWGRRNNQPQHF. CDR3 in DNA: TGTGCCAGCAGTGGTTGGGGGCGCAGGAACAATCAGCCCCAGCATTTT. V and J are TRBV6-2 or TRBV6-3 and TRBJ1-5, with a weak D call TRBD1 (6 bases). Looked up from germline, CDR1 is MNHEY and CDR2 is SVGEGT. The V and J ends lost 5 bases and 3 bases respectively, with 17 bases between them. The CDR3 length is 16 residues.

The chain couples TRBV27 to TRBJ1-6; 8 bases agree with TRBD1. J was trimmed by 1 base and V by 2 bases; bases with no gene match: 4. Germline V CDR1 and CDR2: MNHEY, SMNVEV (reference sequence). CDR3 length: 17 amino acids. CDR3 in amino acids: CASSLGTGGSYNSPLHF. The CDR3 DNA reads as TGTGCCAGCAGTTTAGGGACAGGAGGGTCCTATAATTCACCCCTCCACTTT.

This chain joins TRBV6-6 and TRBJ2-6; 7 nucleotides line up with TRBD1. With 6 bases clipped from V and 2 bases from J, the junction kept 4 bases outside the gene matches. Germline lookup yields CDR1 MNHNY and CDR2 SVGAGI (reference sequence). This CDR3 comprises 15 residues. The CDR3 protein is CASSPGTAGANVLTF. The CDR3 DNA is TGTGCCAGCAGCCCCGGGACAGCTGGGGCCAACGTCCTGACTTTC.

The V gene is TRBV5-1, the J gene TRBJ2-5; D is undetermined. V was trimmed by 0 bases and J by 2 bases, leaving 8 bases between them. CDR1 and CDR2 (germline): SGHRS, YFSETQ. The CDR3 runs 14 residues. CDR3 sequence reads: CASSLGTAQETQYF. The CDR3 nucleotides read TGCGCCAGCAGCTTGGGAACAGCTCAAGAGACCCAGTACTTC.

This chain joins TRBV2 and TRBJ2-2; 11 bases are shared with TRBD1. Germline CDR1 and CDR2: SNHLY and FYNNEI. J lost 5 bases, V lost 6 bases, and 2 bases had no gene match. The CDR3 runs 14 residues. The CDR3 DNA follows: TGTGCCAGCAGGGGGACAGGGGGGACCGGGGAGCTGTTTTTT. It yields the protein CASRGTGGTGELFF. Combining the CDR3 with reference TRBV2 and TRBJ2-2 gives the whole variable domain EPEVTQTPSHQVTQMGQEVILRCVPISNHLYFYWYRQILGQKVEFLVSFYNNEISEKSEIFDDQFSVERPDGSNFTLKIRSTKLEDSAMYFCASRGTGGTGELFFGEGSRLTVL.